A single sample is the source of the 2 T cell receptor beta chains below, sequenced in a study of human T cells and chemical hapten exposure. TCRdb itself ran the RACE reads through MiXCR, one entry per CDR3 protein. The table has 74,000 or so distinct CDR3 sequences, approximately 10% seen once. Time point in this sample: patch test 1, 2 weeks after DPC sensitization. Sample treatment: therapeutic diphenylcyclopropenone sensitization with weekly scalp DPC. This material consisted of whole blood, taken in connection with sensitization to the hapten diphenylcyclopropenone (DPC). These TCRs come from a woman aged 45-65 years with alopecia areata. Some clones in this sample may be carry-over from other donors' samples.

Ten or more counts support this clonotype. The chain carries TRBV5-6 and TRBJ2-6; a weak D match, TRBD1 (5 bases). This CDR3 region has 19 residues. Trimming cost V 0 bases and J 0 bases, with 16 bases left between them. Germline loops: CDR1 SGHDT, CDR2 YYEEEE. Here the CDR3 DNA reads TGTGCCAGCAGCTTGGACGGCAGGGAACACTCCTCTGGGGCCAACGTCCTGACTTTC. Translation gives CASSLDGREHSSGANVLTF. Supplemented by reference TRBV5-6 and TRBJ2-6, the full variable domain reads DAGVTQSPTHLIKTRGQQVTLRCSPKSGHDTVSWYQQALGQGPQFIFQYYEEEERQRGNFPDRFSGHQFPNYSSELNVNALLLGDSALYLCASSLDGREHSSGANVLTFGAGSRLTVL.

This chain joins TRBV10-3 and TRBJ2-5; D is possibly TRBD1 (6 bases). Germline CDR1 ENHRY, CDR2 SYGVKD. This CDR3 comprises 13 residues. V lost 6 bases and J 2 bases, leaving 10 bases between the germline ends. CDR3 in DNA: TGTGCCATCAGAGAGGACAGTCAAGAGACCCAGTACTTC. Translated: CAIREDSQETQYF.